Sequencing of this TCR beta chain was carried out in a study of blood T cell repertoires in COVID-19. In the study overall: Collection of acute and convalescent COVID-19 samples took place in the United States, Italy and Spain.

The CDR3 consists of 22 residues. J gave up 1 base and V 0 bases, and 15 bases lay outside the gene matches. Germline V gene lookup returns CDR1 SGHRS and CDR2 YFSETQ. Clones were sequenced by immunoSEQ multiplex PCR, and TCRdb holds only the in-frame ones, with some missing. Found here are roughly 20,000 clones, just under 90% of them singletons; the top ten hold around 10%. This clone was observed once. The chain joins TRBV5-1 to TRBJ2-2; TRBD2 matches 13 bases. The source is a human donor in a cohort sampled during active COVID-19. Sequences were obtained from peripheral blood. The CDR3 DNA is TGCGCCAGCAGCTTGGACTGGTTGCGTCTTCGGACTAGCGGGGGGAACACCGGGGAGCTGTTTTTT. It specifies CASSLDWLRLRTSGGNTGELFF.